The 30 T cell receptor beta chains presented below share a single source sample, sequenced in a study of blood T cell repertoires in COVID-19. Produced via immunoSEQ multiplex PCR; TCRdb's table is partial and in-frame only. Of fewer than 250,000 clones in the sample, 83% were seen once. Sequencing input: peripheral blood. The source is a woman in her fifties or sixties with acute or convalescent COVID-19.

V and J are TRBV6-5 and TRBJ2-2, with D hard to call. The germline gives CDR1 MNHEY, CDR2 SVGAGI. V dropped 5 bases and J dropped 6 bases, with 13 bases sitting between them. The CDR3 totals 14 residues. Here the CDR3 reads CASSTFDGAGELFF. CDR3 bases: TGTGCCAGCAGTACCTTCGATGGAGCCGGGGAGCTGTTTTTT.

The chain links TRBV29-1 to TRBJ2-5; 10 bases fit TRBD2. Unmatched junction bases numbered 10, after V lost 5 bases and J lost 7 bases. The CDR3 loop spans 14 amino acids. Germline-derived CDR1 and CDR2 are SQVTM and ANQGSEA. For the CDR3, the DNA is TGCAGCGTTATGGTAGCGGGAGGTCCGGGGACCCAGTACTTC. As protein: CSVMVAGGPGTQYF.

The rearrangement links TRBV6-5 to TRBJ1-6; TRBD1 agrees at 10 bases. The germline gives CDR1 MNHEY, CDR2 SVGAGI. V dropped 2 bases and J dropped 7; count of bases not matched to a gene: 5. CDR3 length equals 16 residues. DNA for the CDR3: TGTGCCAGCAGTTACCTCCGGACAGGGGGAAATTCACCCCTCCACTTT. It encodes CASSYLRTGGNSPLHF.

This clone was seen just once. The chain joins TRBV5-1 to TRBJ2-3; 8 bases match TRBD1. CDR3 length: 17 amino acids. Per the germline V gene, CDR1 is SGHRS and CDR2 is YFSETQ. V gave up 4 bases and J gave up 6 bases; unmatched junction bases: 16. The CDR3 loop reads CASSETSRRGLADTQYF. CDR3 in DNA: TGCGCCAGCAGCGAGACTTCCCGCAGGGGGCTGGCCGATACGCAGTATTTT. Combining the CDR3 with reference TRBV5-1 and TRBJ2-3 gives the whole variable domain KAGVTQTPRYLIKTRGQQVTLSCSPISGHRSVSWYQQTPGQGLQFLFEYFSETQRNKGNFPGRFSGRQFSNSRSEMNVSTLELGDSALYLCASSETSRRGLADTQYFGPGTRLTVL.

The genes are TRBV5-5 and TRBJ1-1; the match to TRBD1 covers 7 bases. Per germline, CDR1 SGHKS and CDR2 YYEKEE (reference sequence). CDR3 size: 17 residues. Germline trimming cut 1 base from V and 10 bases from J; bases unmatched to any gene: 19. The CDR3 nucleotides are TGTGCCAGCAGCTTGCGGAGCGACGGTTATTCGACAGGGCTAGCTTTCTTT. It translates to CASSLRSDGYSTGLAFF.

V usage is TRBV30 and J usage is TRBJ2-3; TRBD2 agrees at 13 bases. Germline values: CDR1 GTSNPN, CDR2 SVGIG (reference sequence). The CDR3 spans 15 residues. Germline trimming cut 0 bases from V and 3 bases from J; bases unmatched to any gene: 0. CDR3 DNA: TGTGCCTGGAGTGTGACTAGCGGGGGGACAGATACGCAGTATTTT. This codes for CAWSVTSGGTDTQYF.

This chain links TRBV5-1 with TRBJ2-7; D gene uncertain. Trimming stripped 3 bases from V and 2 bases from J, with 12 bases between. The germline V gene encodes CDR1 SGHRS and CDR2 YFSETQ. The length of the CDR3 is 14 residues. The CDR3 is CASSSQTPAYEQYF. In DNA form, the CDR3 reads TGCGCCAGCAGCTCCCAAACTCCCGCCTACGAGCAGTACTTC.

V and J are TRBV5-1 and TRBJ1-1, with no clear D. Deletions cut 6 bases from V and 1 base from J, with 10 bases between. This CDR3 is 13 amino acids long. Germline V CDR1 and CDR2: SGHRS, YFSETQ. CDR3 residues: CASTQAQNTEAFF. In DNA, the CDR3 is TGCGCCAGCACCCAGGCCCAGAACACTGAAGCTTTCTTT.

This clone was recorded only once. The chain carries TRBV2 and TRBJ2-7; the D gene is possibly TRBD1 (6 bases). The CDR3 runs 14 residues. V was trimmed by 10 bases and J by 3 bases, leaving 19 bases between them. CDR1 and CDR2 from the germline V gene are SNHLY and FYNNEI. CDR3 nucleotide sequence: TGTGCCACCAAGGGGGACGGACAGATCTACGAGCAGTACTTC. Amino acid sequence: CATKGDGQIYEQYF. The variable domain in full, completed from reference TRBV2 and TRBJ2-7, reads EPEVTQTPSHQVTQMGQEVILRCVPISNHLYFYWYRQILGQKVEFLVSFYNNEISEKSEIFDDQFSVERPDGSNFTLKIRSTKLEDSAMYFCATKGDGQIYEQYFGPGTRLTVT.

V and J are TRBV19 and TRBJ2-7, with D tentatively TRBD1 (5 bases). The CDR3 is 15 amino acids. Deletions cut 8 bases from V and 4 bases from J, with 21 bases between. Per germline, CDR1 LNHDA and CDR2 SQIVND (reference sequence). CDR3: CASGWSGQGFYEQYF. DNA of the CDR3: TGTGCCAGTGGTTGGTCGGGCCAGGGATTTTACGAGCAGTACTTC.

The rearrangement uses TRBV6-2 or TRBV6-3 and TRBJ2-2, with 11 bases matching TRBD1. The J segment lost 1 base and the V segment lost 5 bases, leaving 9 bases of the junction unmatched. Germline loops: CDR1 MNHEY, CDR2 SVGEGT. This CDR3 contains 18 residues. The CDR3, as DNA: TGTGCCAGCAGTACCTCGGGACAGGGGGTGAAGAACACCGGGGAGCTGTTTTTT. Translating gives CASSTSGQGVKNTGELFF.

This clone was counted many times. Distinct nucleotide sequences in the sample also encode this CDR3. The gene calls are TRBV30 and TRBJ1-5; D gene ambiguous. CDR3 length: 12 amino acids. The V end was cut by 0 bases, the J end by 7 bases, with 7 bases between. The germline V gene encodes CDR1 GTSNPN and CDR2 SVGIG (reference sequence). CDR3 sequence (DNA): TGTGCCTGGAGTGTACGGGGACAGCCCCAGCATTTT. Its translation: CAWSVRGQPQHF.

This chain joins TRBV9 and TRBJ2-1, with TRBD2 matching 13 bases. Germline CDR1 is SGDLS and CDR2 is YYNGEE. V was clipped by 2 bases and J by 0 bases; unmatched bases: 11. CDR3 length equals 20 residues. CDR3 loop: CASSVKPGLAGQSSYNEQFF. The CDR3 DNA is TGTGCCAGCAGCGTGAAACCGGGACTAGCGGGACAAAGCTCCTACAATGAGCAGTTCTTC.

The V and J genes are TRBV24-1 and TRBJ2-2; 7 bases align to TRBD2. J was trimmed by 6 bases and V by 9 bases; bases with no gene match: 9. The CDR3 length is 14 residues. Per germline, CDR1 KGHDR and CDR2 SFDVKD. The CDR3: CATQLAGRAGELFF. The CDR3 DNA follows: TGTGCCACCCAGCTAGCAGGGAGGGCCGGGGAGCTGTTTTTT.

CDR3 coding DNA: TGTGCCACCAGTGATAGTACAGGGGGCGGGCAGCCCCAGCATTTT. This gives the protein CATSDSTGGGQPQHF. J is TRBJ1-5 and V is TRBV24-1, with 9 bases fitting TRBD1. Germline trimming cut 3 bases from V and 7 bases from J; bases unmatched to any gene: 6. The CDR3 length is 15 residues. CDR1 is KGHDR, CDR2 SFDVKD, per germline.

This clone was detected only a few times. The genes are TRBV27 and TRBJ1-5, with unresolved D. The CDR3 runs to 12 residues. Germline values: CDR1 MNHEY, CDR2 SMNVEV (reference sequence). V was clipped by 5 bases and J by 6 bases, with 8 bases between them. The CDR3, as DNA: TGTGCCAGCAGTGTTACCAGTCAGCCCCAGCATTTT. Translated, it gives CASSVTSQPQHF.

The gene calls are TRBV4-1 and TRBJ2-7; 12 positions agree with TRBD2. V gave up 1 base and J gave up 2 bases; unmatched junction bases: 6. CDR3 length equals 17 residues. Per germline, CDR1 MGHRA and CDR2 YSYEKL. CDR3 nucleotide sequence: TGCGCCAGCAGCCAAGTTGCCGGACTAGCGGGGCCCTACGAGCAGTACTTC. Its translation is CASSQVAGLAGPYEQYF.

This rearrangement joins TRBV3-1 (or the pseudogene TRBV3-2) to TRBJ1-2; TRBD1 matches at 10 bases. Unmatched junction bases numbered 4, after V lost 2 bases and J lost 4 bases. CDR3 length equals 15 residues. Germline V gene data show CDR1 as LGHDT and CDR2 as YNNKEL (reference sequence). As DNA, the CDR3 is TGTGCCAGCAGCCAAACCGGGACAGGGGCCTATGGCTACACCTTC. It specifies CASSQTGTGAYGYTF.

The rearrangement uses TRBV6-1 and TRBJ2-7; D may be TRBD1 (6 bases). The CDR3 is 13 amino acids. V was clipped by 0 bases and J by 12 bases, with 15 bases between them. Per germline, CDR1 MNHNS and CDR2 SASEGT. The CDR3 DNA follows: TGTGCCAGCAGTGAAGCAGGGGCGCAGGGGTCGTACTTC. Its protein is CASSEAGAQGSYF.

The chain has TRBV19 and TRBJ1-6; a weak D match, TRBD1 (5 bases). The germline V gene has CDR1 LNHDA and CDR2 SQIVND (reference sequence). The CDR3 has 14 amino acids. Trimming left V 3 bases short and J 7 bases short, with 10 bases between. CDR3 nucleotide sequence: TGTGCCAGTAGTATTGGGCAGGGAAATTCACCCCTCCACTTT. It specifies CASSIGQGNSPLHF. Full variable domain (rest looked up from reference TRBV19 and TRBJ1-6): DGGITQSPKYLFRKEGQNVTLSCEQNLNHDAMYWYRQDPGQGLRLIYYSQIVNDFQKGDIAEGYSVSREKKESFPLTVTSAQKNPTAFYLCASSIGQGNSPLHFGNGTRLTVT.

CDR3 loop: CASSPSTGWANTEAFF. In DNA form, the CDR3 reads TGTGCCAGCAGCCCCTCGACAGGGTGGGCGAACACTGAAGCTTTCTTT. The V gene is TRBV5-8, the J gene TRBJ1-1, with 7 bases aligning to TRBD1. Looked up from germline, CDR1 is SGHTS and CDR2 is YDEGEE. The V gene end was trimmed by 4 bases and the J gene end by 1 base; junction bases not matched to a gene: 10. CDR3 length: 16 residues.

This rearrangement joins TRBV5-1 to TRBJ2-5; 7 nucleotides match TRBD1. The CDR3 extends over 16 amino acids. With V trimmed by 0 bases and J by 3 bases, 8 bases remained unmatched. Germline CDR1 and CDR2: SGHRS and YFSETQ. CDR3 coding DNA: TGCGCCAGCAGCTTGGGGCGACAGGGTAGAGAAGAGACCCAGTACTTC. This translates into CASSLGRQGREETQYF.

The V gene is TRBV10-2, the J gene TRBJ2-5; 14 bases align to TRBD2. Germline CDR1 reads WSHSY; CDR2 reads SAAADI. Trimming removed 4 bases from V and 5 bases from J; junction bases left unmatched: 9. The CDR3 is made up of 17 amino acids. Here the CDR3 DNA reads TGCGCCAGCAGTGGGGGACTAGCGGGAGAAGGAGTGGAGACCCAGTACTTC. It encodes CASSGGLAGEGVETQYF.

The gene calls are TRBV6-4 and TRBJ2-4; 8 positions agree with TRBD1. This CDR3 has 17 amino acids. The germline CDR1 and CDR2 sequences are MRHNA and SNTAGT. V lost 0 bases and J lost 1; bases outside the gene matches: 5. The DNA of the CDR3 is TGTGCCAGCAGTGACTCCAGGGGGCGCTCGGCCAAAAACATTCAGTACTTC. Translating gives CASSDSRGRSAKNIQYF.

The chain couples TRBV28 to TRBJ1-6, with D possibly matching TRBD1 (6 bases). Trimming left V 2 bases short and J 10 bases short, with 15 bases between. Germline V gene sequence: CDR1 MDHEN, CDR2 SYDVKM. The CDR3 spans 15 residues. In DNA form, the CDR3 reads TGTGCCAGCAGTTTAAAGGGGGAAAATAGGTCACCCCTCCACTTT. Its protein product is CASSLKGENRSPLHF.

The chain has TRBV28 and TRBJ1-5; 8 nucleotides agree with TRBD1. CDR1 and CDR2 from the germline V gene are MDHEN and SYDVKM. Trimming cost V 3 bases and J 9 bases; bases outside gene matches: 10. CDR3 length: 15 residues. The CDR3 protein is CASSFGQGGFLPQHF. Written as DNA, the CDR3 is TGTGCCAGCAGTTTTGGACAGGGTGGGTTTTTGCCCCAGCATTTT.

The rearrangement uses TRBV19 and TRBJ2-7; perhaps TRBD2 as D (6 bases). Trimming took 6 bases from V and 4 from J, leaving 13 bases between them. CDR1 LNHDA and CDR2 SQIVND come from the germline V gene (reference sequence). The CDR3 has 13 residues. The chain's CDR3 is CASSPAEGYEQYF. The DNA for the CDR3 is TGTGCCAGTAGCCCGGCGGAGGGTTACGAGCAGTACTTC.

The chain recombines TRBV4-1 with TRBJ2-3; 11 bases are a match to TRBD2. This CDR3 has 18 residues. Germline V lookup: CDR1 MGHRA, CDR2 YSYEKL. V lost 4 bases, J lost 7 bases, and 16 bases stayed unmatched. The CDR3 is CASSREPPGLAGVNTQYF. The DNA of the CDR3 is TGCGCCAGCAGCCGAGAACCCCCAGGACTAGCGGGTGTAAATACGCAGTATTTT.

The rearrangement links TRBV5-8 to TRBJ2-2; maybe TRBD1 (5 bases). Germline values: CDR1 SGHTS, CDR2 YDEGEE. The V end was cut by 2 bases, the J end by 6 bases, with 5 bases between. The CDR3 runs to 12 residues. As DNA, the CDR3 is TGTGCCAGCAGCTTCAGGGCCGGGGAGCTGTTTTTT. It codes for CASSFRAGELFF.

V and J are TRBV29-1 and TRBJ2-1, with 7 bases aligning to TRBD2. This CDR3 contains 18 residues. The V and J ends lost 6 bases and 2 bases, in that order; junction bases with no gene match: 19. Germline values: CDR1 SQVTM, CDR2 ANQGSEA. The CDR3 DNA is TGCAGCGTACGGGTCCCCTTGGTACGGGAGGCAACCTACAATGAGCAGTTCTTC. It translates to CSVRVPLVREATYNEQFF.